This is a list of T cell receptor beta chains from one sample in a study of blood T cell repertoires in COVID-19. Libraries were prepared by immunoSEQ multiplex PCR; TCRdb keeps only in-frame clonotypes and omits some of them. The sample carries approximately 120,000 clones, approximately 85% recorded once. Sample: peripheral blood. These receptors all come from a human donor in a cohort sampled during active COVID-19. Each CDR3 is given with its conserved first and last residue. The D gene is left open where the match is weak. Size tells how often a clone was seen (once, few, many) or the class of an expanded clone, and some rows leave it out.

j_gene	d_gene	v_gene	abundance	CDR3nt	CDR3aa
TRBJ2-3	TRBD2	TRBV30	-	TGTGCCTGGCGACGACAGGGTTCGACTAGCGGGCACACAGATACGCAGTATTTT	CAWRRQGSTSGHTDTQYF
TRBJ2-1	TRBD1	TRBV27	-	TGTGCCAGCAGCGGTCGGACAGGCTACGATGAGCAGTTCTTC	CASSGRTGYDEQFF
TRBJ1-6	TRBD1	TRBV5-4	-	TGTGCCAGCAGCCCGGGACAGGCTAATTCACCCCTCCACTTT	CASSPGQANSPLHF
TRBJ1-1	-	TRBV5-1	-	TGCGCCAGCAGCTTACGCGGACGGGAGGGCACTGAAGCTTTCTTT	CASSLRGREGTEAFF
TRBJ1-5	-	TRBV19	-	TGTGCCAGTAGTATAGGAGGTGTCTCGTATCAGCCCCAGCATTTT	CASSIGGVSYQPQHF
TRBJ2-1	TRBD2	TRBV6-6	-	TGTGCCAGCAGTTATCGTTCTAGCGGAAACTACAATGAGCAGTTCTTC	CASSYRSSGNYNEQFF
TRBJ2-3	-	TRBV7-8	-	TGTGCCAGCAGCGGATCCGGGCTGTGGGGGGGCACAGATACGCAGTATTTT	CASSGSGLWGGTDTQYF
TRBJ1-2	-	TRBV4-3	-	TGCGCCAGCAGCCGAATTCTTAGCCCCGGGGATGGCTACACCTTC	CASSRILSPGDGYTF
TRBJ2-2	-	TRBV14	-	TGTGCCAGCAGCCAACCCGGAACTAGCACCGGGGAGCTGTTTTTT	CASSQPGTSTGELFF
TRBJ2-2	TRBD2	TRBV2	-	TGTGCCAGCAGGGACGGGACTAGGGAACCCGGGGAGCTGTTTTTT	CASRDGTREPGELFF
TRBJ2-1	TRBD1	TRBV10-3	once	TGTGCCGCCAGGCCGGGACAGGGGGGCAATGAGCAGTTCTTC	CAARPGQGGNEQFF
TRBJ1-2	TRBD1	TRBV19	-	TGTGCCAGTAGAGATGGGACAGGGCGCGCCTATGGCTACACCTTC	CASRDGTGRAYGYTF
TRBJ1-1	-	TRBV7-8	once	TGTGCCAGCGCCCACCAAGGAGGTCGAGAAGCTTTCTTT	CASAHQGGREAFF
TRBJ1-2	-	TRBV7-2	-	TGTGCCAGCAGCTTAGACAGTTGGGGCTACACCTTC	CASSLDSWGYTF
TRBJ1-2	-	TRBV2	-	TGTGCCAGCAGTGTAGCCCCGGGCTATGGCTACACCTTC	CASSVAPGYGYTF
TRBJ2-5	TRBD2	TRBV12-3/TRBV12-4	-	TGTGCCAGCGGTGGAGGGAGGGGAGAGACCCAGTACTTC	CASGGGRGETQYF
TRBJ1-5	-	TRBV15	-	TGTGCCACCAGCAGAGGGTCCCAAGCGGGTCAGCCCCAGCATTTT	CATSRGSQAGQPQHF
TRBJ1-2	-	TRBV6-1	-	TGTGCCAGCAGTGACAGGGGTGGCTACACCTTC	CASSDRGGYTF
TRBJ2-2	-	TRBV27	-	TGTGCCAGCAGTATCACTCCCGTTTCGAACACCGGGGAGCTGTTTTTT	CASSITPVSNTGELFF
TRBJ1-5	-	TRBV6-5	-	TGTGCCAGCAGTAGTCAGTCTAGCAATCAGCCCCAGCATTTT	CASSSQSSNQPQHF
TRBJ2-1	TRBD2	TRBV4-1	-	TGCGCCAGCAGCCACCCTTTCGGTAGCGGGGCCCAAAATGAGCAGTTCTTC	CASSHPFGSGAQNEQFF
TRBJ2-1	-	TRBV24-1	-	TGTGCCACCAGTGAGCCCGGGTCGCCAGGGTCCTACAATGAGCAGTTCTTC	CATSEPGSPGSYNEQFF
TRBJ1-4	-	TRBV10-3	-	TGTGCCATCAGTGACGGGCAGGGCCCTTTGGAACTGTTTTTT	CAISDGQGPLELFF
TRBJ1-1	-	TRBV5-1	-	TGCGCCAGCAGCGCGGTTACCGGGACAACGAATGAAGCTTTCTTT	CASSAVTGTTNEAFF
TRBJ2-1	-	TRBV15	once	TGTGCCACCAGCTTGGAGCGCCCGGGAAAGTACAATGAGCAGTTCTTC	CATSLERPGKYNEQFF
TRBJ2-2	-	TRBV5-6	-	TGTGCCAGCAGCCGGGGAACCGGGGAGCTGTTTTTT	CASSRGTGELFF
TRBJ2-2	-	TRBV10-3	-	TGTGCCATCAGTCGATCAAATCGGGGGAACACCGGGGAGCTGTTTTTT	CAISRSNRGNTGELFF
TRBJ1-2	TRBD1	TRBV19	-	TGTGCCAGCAGAATCACAGGGGGAGGTGGCTACACCTTC	CASRITGGGGYTF
TRBJ2-3	TRBD2	TRBV19	-	TGTGCCAGTAGTATCCTCGCGGGGGGGAGCACAGATACGCAGTATTTT	CASSILAGGSTDTQYF
TRBJ1-1	TRBD1	TRBV9	once	TGTGCCAGCAGCGCAACAGGGGCCACTGAAGCTTTCTTT	CASSATGATEAFF
TRBJ2-7	-	TRBV7-2	-	TGTGCCAGCAGCTCGGGGGATGGGCAGGGTACGAACGAGCAGTACTTC	CASSSGDGQGTNEQYF